The 18 T cell receptor beta chains listed next were all sequenced from one sample in a study of T cell responses to AZD1222 COVID-19 vaccine. Assay: immunoSEQ multiplex PCR; the TCRdb copy retains only in-frame clones and omits some. Of some 96,000 clones listed, about nine tenths are singletons. The source material was peripheral blood, sampled 28 days after the second AZD1222 dose. These receptors came from an adult who received the AZD1222 COVID-19 vaccine.

The rearrangement links TRBV2 to TRBJ2-1, with D perhaps TRBD2 (5 bases). Trimming left V 2 bases short and J 7 bases short, with 15 bases between. The CDR3 totals 15 residues. CDR1 and CDR2 from the germline V gene are SNHLY and FYNNEI. For the CDR3, the DNA is TGTGCCAGCAGTGAACGCGGGCAACCTGGGAATGAGCAGTTCTTC. It codes for CASSERGQPGNEQFF.

This rearrangement joins TRBV10-3 to TRBJ2-3; maybe TRBD2 (5 bases). Trimming shortened V by 6 bases and J by 0 bases, and 10 bases separated the two germline ends. CDR1 is ENHRY, CDR2 SYGVKD, per germline. This CDR3 comprises 14 residues. This CDR3 is CAIRTDSSTDTQYF. CDR3 sequence (DNA): TGTGCCATCAGGACGGACTCTAGCACAGATACGCAGTATTTT.

This sequence joins TRBV28 and TRBJ2-2; D not resolved. V lost 2 bases and J lost 1, with 11 bases in between. In germline, CDR1 is MDHEN, CDR2 SYDVKM. The CDR3 covers 16 residues. This chain's CDR3 is CASSLAYSRNTGELFF. CDR3 nucleotide sequence: TGTGCCAGCAGTTTAGCTTACAGTCGGAACACCGGGGAGCTGTTTTTT. Combining the CDR3 with reference TRBV28 and TRBJ2-2 gives the whole variable domain DVKVTQSSRYLVKRTGEKVFLECVQDMDHENMFWYRQDPGLGLRLIYFSYDVKMKEKGDIPEGYSVSREKKERFSLILESASTNQTSMYLCASSLAYSRNTGELFFGEGSRLTVL.

CDR3: CASSSPSGGSGLTDTQYF. As DNA, the CDR3 is TGTGCCAGCAGCTCCCCTTCAGGGGGGAGCGGCCTCACAGATACGCAGTATTTT. The chain has TRBV9 and TRBJ2-3, with D possibly matching TRBD1 (7 bases). Trimming stripped 4 bases from V and 2 bases from J, with 23 bases between. CDR3 length: 18 residues. Per the germline V gene, CDR1 is SGDLS and CDR2 is YYNGEE. The full variable domain, with the rest looked up from reference TRBV9 and TRBJ2-3, is DSGVTQTPKHLITATGQRVTLRCSPRSGDLSVYWYQQSLDQGLQFLIQYYNGEERAKGNILERFSAQQFPDLHSELNLSSLELGDSALYFCASSSPSGGSGLTDTQYFGPGTRLTVL.

J is TRBJ1-5 and V is TRBV27; D is undetermined. This CDR3 comprises 15 residues. V was pared by 2 bases and J by 0 bases, with 8 bases between. The germline V gene has CDR1 MNHEY and CDR2 SMNVEV (reference sequence). CDR3 sequence: CASSLGQYSNQPQHF. CDR3 coding DNA: TGTGCCAGCAGTTTAGGGCAATATAGCAATCAGCCCCAGCATTTT.

Here the CDR3 DNA reads TGTGCCAGCAGCTTGTTCCAGGGTATCTACGAGCAGTACTTC. Translation gives CASSLFQGIYEQYF. The rearrangement links TRBV5-6 to TRBJ2-7; possible D gene TRBD1, 5 bases. CDR3 length equals 14 residues. The germline V gene has CDR1 SGHDT and CDR2 YYEEEE. The V end lost 1 base, the J end lost 3 bases, and 11 bases lay between the germline ends.

This sequence joins TRBV11-3 and TRBJ1-2, with TRBD1 as a possible D gene (5 bases). The V end was cut by 5 bases, the J end by 2 bases, with 15 bases between. This CDR3 region has 15 residues. Germline V gene data show CDR1 as SGHNT and CDR2 as YENEEA. The CDR3 DNA follows: TGTGCCAGCAGCACCCGGACAAGACCGAACTATGGCTACACCTTC. It specifies CASSTRTRPNYGYTF. Full variable domain (remainder filled in from reference TRBV11-3 and TRBJ1-2): EAGVVQSPRYKIIEKKQPVAFWCNPISGHNTLYWYLQNLGQGPELLIRYENEEAVDDSQLPKDRFSAERLKGVDSTLKIQPAELGDSAVYLCASSTRTRPNYGYTFGSGTRLTVV.

J is TRBJ1-2 and V is TRBV29-1, with a tentative D call TRBD1 (5 bases). CDR1 is SQVTM, CDR2 ANQGSEA, per germline. The CDR3 has 13 amino acids. Trimming removed 5 bases from V and 4 bases from J, with 14 bases in between. CDR3 in amino acids: CSVSLTDFYGYTF. The DNA of the CDR3 is TGCAGCGTTTCTTTGACAGACTTCTATGGCTACACCTTC.

The chain uses TRBV19 and TRBJ2-7, with TRBD1 identical over 7 bases. The V gene end was trimmed by 7 bases and the J gene end by 3 bases; junction bases not matched to a gene: 3. Germline V CDR1 and CDR2: LNHDA, SQIVND (reference sequence). The CDR3 loop spans 12 amino acids. The CDR3 nucleotides read TGTGCCAGTACTGACAGGGACTACGAGCAGTACTTC. This translates into CASTDRDYEQYF.

There are a few counts of this clone. The genes are TRBV3-1 (or the pseudogene TRBV3-2) and TRBJ2-5; D is unresolved. The germline V gene has CDR1 LGHDT and CDR2 YNNKEL (reference sequence). The CDR3 has 14 residues. V shed 5 bases and J shed 1 base, with 11 bases lying between them. CDR3 residues: CASSRPQSQETQYF. For the CDR3, the DNA is TGTGCCAGCAGCAGGCCGCAGAGCCAAGAGACCCAGTACTTC.

This clone was counted at least ten times. This chain links TRBV12-3 or TRBV12-4 with TRBJ2-7; no reliable D call. Trimming cost V 3 bases and J 6 bases, with 9 bases left between them. This CDR3 is 12 amino acids long. Here the CDR3 reads CASSFRRREQYF. CDR3 coding DNA: TGTGCCAGCAGTTTCCGTCGTCGCGAGCAGTACTTC.

The rearrangement uses TRBV3-1 (or the pseudogene TRBV3-2) and TRBJ1-4; D is uncertain. The germline gives CDR1 LGHDT, CDR2 YNNKEL (reference sequence). CDR3 length: 18 residues. V gave up 0 bases and J gave up 4 bases, with 18 bases separating them. The CDR3 here is CASSQEEVSMAINEKLFF. The DNA of the CDR3 is TGTGCCAGCAGCCAAGAAGAGGTTTCCATGGCGATTAATGAAAAACTGTTTTTT.

CDR3 in amino acids: CATSRANRGDGYTF. The CDR3 DNA sequence: TGTGCCACCAGCAGAGCGAACAGGGGGGATGGCTACACCTTC. This chain links TRBV15 with TRBJ1-2, with 8 nucleotides matching TRBD1. Per the germline V gene, CDR1 is LNHNV and CDR2 is YYDKDF (reference sequence). The junction had 4 bases not matched to a gene; V was cut back by 1 base and J by 6 bases. This CDR3 has 14 amino acids.

The chain employs TRBV10-3 and TRBJ1-3; perhaps TRBD1 as D (5 bases). The CDR3 spans 16 residues. Germline V CDR1 and CDR2: ENHRY, SYGVKD. Deletions cut 4 bases from V and 2 bases from J, with 15 bases between. The CDR3 loop is CAISAQGALAGNTIYF. As DNA, the CDR3 is TGTGCCATCAGTGCTCAGGGCGCCTTAGCTGGAAACACCATATATTTT.

The V call is TRBV5-8, the J call TRBJ2-1; D remains ambiguous. CDR3 size: 15 residues. Trimming cost V 2 bases and J 0 bases, with 9 bases left between them. Per the germline V gene, CDR1 is SGHTS and CDR2 is YDEGEE. The CDR3 coding sequence is TGTGCCAGCAGCTTTAAAGGGTCCTCCTACAATGAGCAGTTCTTC. Amino acid sequence: CASSFKGSSYNEQFF.

This clone was recorded only once. J is TRBJ2-2 and V is TRBV27; D gene unclear. The germline gives CDR1 MNHEY, CDR2 SMNVEV (reference sequence). Trimming removed 6 bases from V and 0 bases from J, with 20 bases in between. CDR3 length: 18 amino acids. DNA of the CDR3: TGTGCCAGCAGCCCAATCTCCGGAACCGCCGCGAACACCGGGGAGCTGTTTTTT. Protein product: CASSPISGTAANTGELFF.

Only a few counts were recorded for this clone. The chain employs TRBV5-1 and TRBJ2-5, with TRBD2 matching 9 bases. The V and J ends lost 1 base and 5 bases, in that order; junction bases with no gene match: 9. Per the germline V gene, CDR1 is SGHRS and CDR2 is YFSETQ. The CDR3 totals 16 residues. This CDR3 reads CASSLSLAGFRETQYF. CDR3 DNA sequence: TGCGCCAGCAGCTTGAGCCTAGCGGGGTTCAGGGAGACCCAGTACTTC.

A single count supports this clone. The V gene is TRBV19, the J gene TRBJ2-5; TRBD1 aligns across 9 bases. The J segment lost 2 bases and the V segment lost 1 base, leaving 8 bases of the junction unmatched. CDR3 length: 17 amino acids. Per the germline V gene, CDR1 is LNHDA and CDR2 is SQIVND (reference sequence). In nucleotides, the CDR3 is TGTGCCAGTAGTATAGGTGGGACAGGGCTTATGCAAGAGACCCAGTACTTC. Translation: CASSIGGTGLMQETQYF. Based on the CDR3 plus reference TRBV19 and TRBJ2-5, the full variable domain is DGGITQSPKYLFRKEGQNVTLSCEQNLNHDAMYWYRQDPGQGLRLIYYSQIVNDFQKGDIAEGYSVSREKKESFPLTVTSAQKNPTAFYLCASSIGGTGLMQETQYFGPGTRLLVL.